These T cell receptor beta chains were read from a single sample in a study of blood T cell repertoires in COVID-19. Clones were sequenced by immunoSEQ multiplex PCR, and TCRdb holds only the in-frame ones, with some missing. The data hold approximately 100,000 clones, with approximately 69% observed a single time. The sample was peripheral blood. The source is an elderly man with acute or convalescent COVID-19. CDR3s leave out the opening cysteine and the closing phenylalanine or tryptophan.

>TRBV27|15
ASRRSSGTSGSYEQY
>TRBV7-2|11
ASSFSANSPLH
>TRBV14|15
ASSPREGRGSYNEQF
>TRBV19|11
ASSIDLIGDYT
>TRBV6-5|13
ASSYGQGALSEQY
>TRBV27|10
ASRMTGRRTF
>TRBV6-5|13
ASSLEGSSYNEQF
>TRBV12-5|16
ASGPAIKSGLHNSPLH
>TRBV6-5|12
ASSLTGGSHEQY
>TRBV27|13
ASSLDGTGFNEQF
>TRBV28|15
ASSRTGGARSYNEQF
>TRBV5-1|12
ASSFQSSTDTQY
>TRBV28|11
ATFVTGDSPLH
>TRBV6-5|12
ASNKDSQYNEQF
>TRBV19|15
ASSRAGILFGANVLT
>TRBV7-9|12
ASSFVSNLDTQY
>TRBV9|14
ASSVGRGRSTDTQY
>TRBV24-1|12
ATSVIGDTGELF
>TRBV14|12
ASSPSGQGYEQY
>TRBV28|14
ASSGTALSGANVLT
>TRBV7-9|14
ASSLSSAGTNEKLF
>TRBV27|14
ASSRTLAGYRDTQY
>TRBV29-1|12
SVELTESSYEQY
>TRBV28|13
ASSTSGGGTGELF
>TRBV6-6|12
ASREREQSSPLH
>TRBV9|13
ASSVAQGLTDTQY
>TRBV6-5|14
ASSYAGDGDGNTIY
>TRBV11-1|12
ASSLDRQNEKLF
>TRBV28|10
ASSLVLREQY
>TRBV3-1/TRBV3-2|14
ASSQDYWGGNNEQF
>TRBV11-2|13
ASSLGTGITGELF
>TRBV6-6|12
ASNRDTRITEAF
>TRBV10-1|13
ANPKKGRLDQPQH
>TRBV28|10
ASSLPNQPQH
>TRBV6-2/TRBV6-3|11
ASSGQGDSPLH
>TRBV6-1|10
ASSESPLTQY
>TRBV24-1|11
ATSEPSFYGYT
>TRBV11-2|10
ASSTGVGTQY
>TRBV7-2|9
ASSSIYEQY
>TRBV6-5|12
ASTRSWPGNTIY
>TRBV13|15
ASSHSAWREYQETQY
>TRBV28|13
ASSFSGTDNSPLH
>TRBV7-8|13
ASNQGTYSNQPQH
>TRBV7-9|14
ASSLGDRGREDEQF
>TRBV19|12
ASSIFRGEEKLF
>TRBV7-9|15
ASSLDPGQGAIGELF
>TRBV28|11
ASRTRSQETQY
>TRBV19|14
ASSIRGFAGQNVQY
>TRBV24-1|14
ATSAPGQGRAETQY